The TCR beta chain described here comes from a study of cytomegalovirus exposure and HLA in healthy donors. Whole-study results and caveats: TCR beta chain V- and J-gene trimming was linked, in a later analysis, to a missense variant in DCLRE1C.

V lost 7 bases, J lost 9 bases, and 10 bases stayed unmatched. There are 14 residues in the CDR3. Germline V gene lookup returns CDR1 SQVTM and CDR2 ANQGSEA. Comments on this clone: The antigen remains undetermined.

Primers included in the PCR were 60 Vbeta and 13 Jbeta primers. Generated by immunoSEQ multiplex PCR, the TCRdb table keeps only in-frame clones and is missing some. Among approximately 140,000 clones listed, around three quarters were seen once. The chain recombines TRBV29-1 with TRBJ2-1, with 12 positions matching TRBD2. The TCR comes from a man aged 40-55 years in good health and CMV-seropositive. The sample was PBMCs. The CDR3 protein is CSGATSGRGSEQFF. In DNA, the CDR3 is TGCAGCGGCGCGACTAGCGGGAGAGGGAGTGAGCAGTTCTTC.